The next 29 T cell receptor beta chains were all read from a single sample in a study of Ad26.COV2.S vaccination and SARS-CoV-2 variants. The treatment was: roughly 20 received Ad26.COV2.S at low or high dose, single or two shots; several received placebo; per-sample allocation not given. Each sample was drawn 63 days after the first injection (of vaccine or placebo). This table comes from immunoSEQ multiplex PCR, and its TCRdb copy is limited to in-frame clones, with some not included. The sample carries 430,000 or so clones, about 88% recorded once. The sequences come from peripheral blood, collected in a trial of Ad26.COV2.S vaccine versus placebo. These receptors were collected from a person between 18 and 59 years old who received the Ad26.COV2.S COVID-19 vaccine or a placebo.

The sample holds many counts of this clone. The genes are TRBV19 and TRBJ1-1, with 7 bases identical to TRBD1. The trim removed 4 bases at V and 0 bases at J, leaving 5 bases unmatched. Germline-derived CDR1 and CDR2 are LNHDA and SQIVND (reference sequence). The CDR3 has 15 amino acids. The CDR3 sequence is CASSSRGGLNTEAFF. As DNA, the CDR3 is TGTGCCAGTAGTAGCAGGGGGGGTTTGAACACTGAAGCTTTCTTT.

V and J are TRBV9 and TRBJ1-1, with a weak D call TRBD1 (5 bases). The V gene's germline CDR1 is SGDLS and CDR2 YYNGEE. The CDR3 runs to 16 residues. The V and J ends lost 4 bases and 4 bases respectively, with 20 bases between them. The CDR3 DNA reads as TGTGCCAGCAGCTACCCCAGGGAAGGCGGGGGCACTGAAGCTTTCTTT. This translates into CASSYPREGGGTEAFF.

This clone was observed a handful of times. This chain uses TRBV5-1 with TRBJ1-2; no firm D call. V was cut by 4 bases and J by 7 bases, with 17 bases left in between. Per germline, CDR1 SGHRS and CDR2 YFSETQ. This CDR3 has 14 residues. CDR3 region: CASSLLGSNIGYTF. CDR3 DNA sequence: TGCGCCAGCAGCCTACTTGGCAGCAACATTGGCTACACCTTC.

The CDR3 nucleotides read TGTGCCTCCGCCATGGCCAGCGGGAGGGCCATATCTACGCAGTATTTT. Protein product: CASAMASGRAISTQYF. The chain links TRBV7-6 to TRBJ2-3, with 10 bases matching TRBD2. The CDR3 consists of 16 residues. The junction had 19 bases not matched to a gene; V was cut back by 11 bases and J by 8 bases. Germline assignment: CDR1 SGHVS and CDR2 FNYEAQ. The whole variable domain, remainder taken from reference TRBV7-6 and TRBJ2-3, is GAGVSQSPRYKVTKRGQDVALRCDPISGHVSLYWYRQALGQGPEFLTYFNYEAQQDKSGLPNDRFSAERPEGSISTLTIQRTEQRDSAMYRCASAMASGRAISTQYFGPGTRLTVL.

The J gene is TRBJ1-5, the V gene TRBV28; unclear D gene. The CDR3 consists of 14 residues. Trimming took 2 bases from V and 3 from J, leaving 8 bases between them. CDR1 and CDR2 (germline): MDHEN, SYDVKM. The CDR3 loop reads CASSLGQTNQPQHF. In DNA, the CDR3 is TGTGCCAGCAGTTTAGGTCAGACCAATCAGCCCCAGCATTTT.

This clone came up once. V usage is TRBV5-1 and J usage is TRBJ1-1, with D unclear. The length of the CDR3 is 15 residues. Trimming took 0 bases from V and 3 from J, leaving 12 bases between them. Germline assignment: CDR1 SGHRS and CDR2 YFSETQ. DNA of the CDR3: TGCGCCAGCAGCTTGGCCCATGGCACTCACACTGAAGCTTTCTTT. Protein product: CASSLAHGTHTEAFF.

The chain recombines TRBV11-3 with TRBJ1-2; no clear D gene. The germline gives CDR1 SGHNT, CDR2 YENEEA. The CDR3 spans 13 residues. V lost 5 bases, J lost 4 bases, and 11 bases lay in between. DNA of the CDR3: TGTGCCAGCAGCGCGGACGGTCTCTATGGCTACACCTTC. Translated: CASSADGLYGYTF.

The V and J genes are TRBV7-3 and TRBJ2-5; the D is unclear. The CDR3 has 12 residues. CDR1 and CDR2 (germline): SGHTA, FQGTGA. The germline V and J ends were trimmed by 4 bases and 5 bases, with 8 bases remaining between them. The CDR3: CASSSNGETQYF. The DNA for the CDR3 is TGTGCCAGCAGCTCAAATGGCGAGACCCAGTACTTC.

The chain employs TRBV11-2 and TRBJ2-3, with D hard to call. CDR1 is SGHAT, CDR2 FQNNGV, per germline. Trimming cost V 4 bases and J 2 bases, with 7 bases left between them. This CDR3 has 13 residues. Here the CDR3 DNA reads TGTGCCAGCAGCTCCTACTTCACAGATACGCAGTATTTT. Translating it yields CASSSYFTDTQYF.

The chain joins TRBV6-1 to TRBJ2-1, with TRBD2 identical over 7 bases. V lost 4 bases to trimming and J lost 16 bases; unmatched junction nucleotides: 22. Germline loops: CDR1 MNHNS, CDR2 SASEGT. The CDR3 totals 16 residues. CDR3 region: CASSGPLGRELPMPFF. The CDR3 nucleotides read TGTGCCAGCAGTGGCCCACTCGGGCGGGAGCTCCCTATGCCTTTCTTC.

The chain's CDR3 is CASSDRGYSPLHF. As DNA, the CDR3 is TGTGCCAGCAGCGACAGGGGTTATTCACCCCTCCACTTT. This rearrangement joins TRBV9 to TRBJ1-6; 7 nucleotides agree with TRBD1. Trimming took 3 bases from V and 8 from J; bases not matched to a gene: 2. From germline, CDR1 is SGDLS and CDR2 YYNGEE. CDR3 length: 13 amino acids.

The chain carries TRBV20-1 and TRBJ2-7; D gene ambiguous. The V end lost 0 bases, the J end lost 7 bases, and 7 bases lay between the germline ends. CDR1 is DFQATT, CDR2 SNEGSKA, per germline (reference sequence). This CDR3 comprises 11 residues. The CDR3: CSARDRLEQYF. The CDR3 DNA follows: TGCAGTGCTAGAGATCGACTTGAGCAGTACTTC.

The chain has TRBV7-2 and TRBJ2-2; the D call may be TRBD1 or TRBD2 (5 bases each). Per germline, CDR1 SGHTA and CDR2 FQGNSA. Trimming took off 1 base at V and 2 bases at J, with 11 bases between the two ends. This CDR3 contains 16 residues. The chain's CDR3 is CASSLDMGDNTGELFF. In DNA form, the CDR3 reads TGTGCCAGCAGCTTAGATATGGGGGATAACACCGGGGAGCTGTTTTTT.

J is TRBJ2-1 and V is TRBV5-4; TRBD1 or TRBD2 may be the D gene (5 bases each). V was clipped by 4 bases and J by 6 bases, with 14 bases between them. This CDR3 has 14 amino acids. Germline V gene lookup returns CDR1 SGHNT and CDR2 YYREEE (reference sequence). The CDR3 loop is CASSPGVGGNEQFF. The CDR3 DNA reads TGTGCCAGCAGCCCGGGCGTTGGGGGCAATGAGCAGTTCTTC. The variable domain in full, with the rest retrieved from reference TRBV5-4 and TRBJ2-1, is ETGVTQSPTHLIKTRGQQVTLRCSSQSGHNTVSWYQQALGQGPQFIFQYYREEENGRGNFPPRFSGLQFPNYSSELNVNALELDDSALYLCASSPGVGGNEQFFGPGTRLTVL.

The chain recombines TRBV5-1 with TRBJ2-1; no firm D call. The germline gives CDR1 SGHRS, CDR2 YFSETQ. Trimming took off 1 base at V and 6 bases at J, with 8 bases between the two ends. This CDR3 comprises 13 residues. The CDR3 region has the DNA TGCGCCAGCAGCTTGATTCCGGGCAATGAGCAGTTCTTC. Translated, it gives CASSLIPGNEQFF.

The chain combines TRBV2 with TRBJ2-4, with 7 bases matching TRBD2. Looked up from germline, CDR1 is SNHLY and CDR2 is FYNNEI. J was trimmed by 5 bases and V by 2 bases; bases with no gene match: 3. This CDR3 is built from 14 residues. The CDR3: CASSEQGGENIQYF. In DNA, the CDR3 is TGTGCCAGCAGTGAACAGGGAGGGGAAAACATTCAGTACTTC.

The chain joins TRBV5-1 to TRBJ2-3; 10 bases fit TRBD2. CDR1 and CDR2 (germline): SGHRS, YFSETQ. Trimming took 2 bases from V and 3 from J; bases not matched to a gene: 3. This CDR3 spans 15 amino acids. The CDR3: CASSFPGLATDTQYF. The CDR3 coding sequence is TGCGCCAGCAGCTTCCCGGGACTAGCGACAGATACGCAGTATTTT.

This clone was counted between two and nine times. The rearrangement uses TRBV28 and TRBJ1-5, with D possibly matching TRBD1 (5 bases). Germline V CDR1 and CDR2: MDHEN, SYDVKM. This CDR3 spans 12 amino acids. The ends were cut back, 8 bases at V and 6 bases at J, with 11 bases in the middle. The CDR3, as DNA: TGTGCCAGCGGGGAGGGACGTCAGCCCCAGCATTTT. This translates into CASGEGRQPQHF.

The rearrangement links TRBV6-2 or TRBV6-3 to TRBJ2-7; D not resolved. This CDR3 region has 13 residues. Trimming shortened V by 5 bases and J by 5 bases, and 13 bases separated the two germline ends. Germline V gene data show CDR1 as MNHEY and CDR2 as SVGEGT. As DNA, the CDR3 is TGTGCCAGCAGTCCATCCGATACGCACGAGCAGTACGTC. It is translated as CASSPSDTHEQYV.

The CDR3 sequence is CASSPNLAGAANEQFF. Here the CDR3 DNA reads TGTGCCAGCTCACCAAACTTAGCGGGAGCGGCCAATGAGCAGTTCTTC. The chain has TRBV18 and TRBJ2-1, with 9 bases lining up with TRBD2. The CDR3 contains 16 residues. Losses at the gene ends were 2 bases for V and 6 bases for J; bases not matched to a gene: 8. Germline assignment: CDR1 KGHSH and CDR2 LQKENI. Supplemented by reference TRBV18 and TRBJ2-1, the full variable domain reads NAGVMQNPRHLVRRRGQEARLRCSPMKGHSHVYWYRQLPEEGLKFMVYLQKENIIDESGMPKERFSAEFPKEGPSILRIQQVVRGDSAAYFCASSPNLAGAANEQFFGPGTRLTVL.

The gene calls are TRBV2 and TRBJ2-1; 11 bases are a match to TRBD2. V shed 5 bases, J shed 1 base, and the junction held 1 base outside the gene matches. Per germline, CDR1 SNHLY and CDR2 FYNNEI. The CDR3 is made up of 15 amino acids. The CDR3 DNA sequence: TGTGCCAGCAGTTCTAGCGGGAGGTCCTACAATGAGCAGTTCTTC. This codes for CASSSSGRSYNEQFF.

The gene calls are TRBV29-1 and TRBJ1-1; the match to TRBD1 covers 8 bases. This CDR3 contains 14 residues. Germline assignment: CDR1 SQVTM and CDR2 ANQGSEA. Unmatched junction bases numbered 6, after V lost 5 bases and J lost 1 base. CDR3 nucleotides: TGCAGCGTTATTCGGACAGGGTCGAACACTGAAGCTTTCTTT. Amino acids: CSVIRTGSNTEAFF. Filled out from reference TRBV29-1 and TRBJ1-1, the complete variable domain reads SAVISQKPSRDICQRGTSLTIQCQVDSQVTMMFWYRQQPGQSLTLIATANQGSEATYESGFVIDKFPISRPNLTFSTLTVSNMSPEDSSIYLCSVIRTGSNTEAFFGQGTRLTVV.

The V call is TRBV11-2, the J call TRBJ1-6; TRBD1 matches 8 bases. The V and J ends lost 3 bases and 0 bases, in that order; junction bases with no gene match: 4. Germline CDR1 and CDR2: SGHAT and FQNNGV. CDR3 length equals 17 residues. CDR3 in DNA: TGTGCCAGCAGCTTCGACAGGGGCCGCTCCTATAATTCACCCCTCCACTTT. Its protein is CASSFDRGRSYNSPLHF.

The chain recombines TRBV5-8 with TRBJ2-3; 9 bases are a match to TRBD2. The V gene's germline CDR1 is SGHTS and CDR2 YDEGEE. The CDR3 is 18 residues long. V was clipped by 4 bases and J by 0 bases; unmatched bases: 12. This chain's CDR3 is CASSRELAGGRSTDTQYF. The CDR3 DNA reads TGTGCCAGCAGCAGGGAACTAGCGGGTGGCAGGAGCACAGATACGCAGTATTTT.

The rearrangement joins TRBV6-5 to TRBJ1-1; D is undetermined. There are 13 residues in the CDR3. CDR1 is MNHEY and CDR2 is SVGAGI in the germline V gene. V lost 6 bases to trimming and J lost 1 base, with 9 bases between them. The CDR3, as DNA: TGTGCCAGCAGACAACAGAAGAACACTGAAGCTTTCTTT. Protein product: CASRQQKNTEAFF.

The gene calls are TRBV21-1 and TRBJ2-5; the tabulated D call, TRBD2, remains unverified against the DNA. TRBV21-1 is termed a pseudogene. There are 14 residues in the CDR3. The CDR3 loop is CASSKKSGGETQYF. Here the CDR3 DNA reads TGTGCCAGCAGCAAAAAATCGGGTGGCGAGACCCAGTACTTC.

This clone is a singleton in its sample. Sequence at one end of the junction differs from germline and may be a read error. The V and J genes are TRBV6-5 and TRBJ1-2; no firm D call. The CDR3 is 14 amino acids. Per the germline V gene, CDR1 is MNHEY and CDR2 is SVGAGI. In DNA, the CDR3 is TGTGCCTGCAGTTACTCGGGCAGAAACTATGGCTACACCTTC. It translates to CACSYSGRNYGYTF.

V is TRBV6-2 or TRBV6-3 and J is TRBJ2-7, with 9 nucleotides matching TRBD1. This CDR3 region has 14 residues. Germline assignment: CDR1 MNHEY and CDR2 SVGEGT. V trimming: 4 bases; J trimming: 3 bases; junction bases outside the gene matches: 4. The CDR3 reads CASSLDRGGYEQYF. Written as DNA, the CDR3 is TGTGCCAGCAGTTTGGACAGGGGCGGCTACGAGCAGTACTTC.

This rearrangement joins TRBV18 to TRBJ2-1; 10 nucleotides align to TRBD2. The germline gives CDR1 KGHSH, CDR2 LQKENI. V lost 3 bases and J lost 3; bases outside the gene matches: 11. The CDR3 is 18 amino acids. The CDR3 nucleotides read TGTGCCAGCTCACCCCCCTTGTTTAGCGGGAGGTTCTACAATGAGCAGTTCTTC. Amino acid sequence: CASSPPLFSGRFYNEQFF.